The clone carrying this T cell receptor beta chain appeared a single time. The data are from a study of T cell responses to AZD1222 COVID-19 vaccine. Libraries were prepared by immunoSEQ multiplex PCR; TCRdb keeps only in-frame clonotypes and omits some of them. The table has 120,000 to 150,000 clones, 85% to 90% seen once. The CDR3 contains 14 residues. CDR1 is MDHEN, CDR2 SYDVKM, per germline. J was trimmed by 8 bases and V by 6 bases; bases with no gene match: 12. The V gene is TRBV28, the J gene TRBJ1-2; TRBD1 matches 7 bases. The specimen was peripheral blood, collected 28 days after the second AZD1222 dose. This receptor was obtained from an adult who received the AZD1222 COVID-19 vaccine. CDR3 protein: CASRYTDRVGGYTF. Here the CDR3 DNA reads TGTGCCAGCAGGTACACCGACAGGGTAGGCGGCTACACCTTC.